The clone carrying this TCR beta chain was detected a few times. MiXCR, run by TCRdb on the 5' RACE reads, gives a single entry per CDR3 protein. In the table there are 450,000 to 650,000 distinct CDR3 sequences, about a sixth of which are singletons. The data derive from a study of T-cell memory formation after mild COVID-19. Germline V gene sequence: CDR1 SEHNR, CDR2 FQNEAQ (reference sequence). The length of the CDR3 is 12 residues. V shed 1 base and J shed 8 bases, with 8 bases lying between them. The origin of this receptor is an adult woman who had mild COVID-19 (a few samples of this study predate the infection). Cell type and time point are not known. The rearrangement links TRBV7-9 to TRBJ1-2; D unclear. Source material: PBMCs or a T cell subset sorted from them (not recorded which). Written as DNA, the CDR3 is TGTGCCAGCAGCTTAGGAGCCTTCGGCTACACCTTC. This encodes CASSLGAFGYTF.